This T cell receptor (beta chain) was identified during a study of cytomegalovirus exposure and HLA in healthy donors. General observations from the study: The authors listed 150 or so TCR beta chains as cytomegalovirus-associated. Several of the most significant clusters appeared linked to common viral pathogens, based on a later analysis. Despite most TCR sequences being rare, some public TCRs occurred in many donors.

Germline V CDR1 and CDR2: LNHNV, YYDKDF (reference sequence). Trimming stripped 3 bases from V and 0 bases from J, with 6 bases between. The CDR3 has 14 amino acids. Regarding this clone: Its target is unknown.

PCR primers comprised 60 Vbeta and 13 Jbeta primers. TCRdb's copy holds only in-frame clones and misses some; the assay was immunoSEQ multiplex PCR. The sample shows about 120,000 clones, over 65% of them seen only once. The specimen sequenced was PBMCs. The V and J genes are TRBV15 and TRBJ1-3; D gene uncertain. The TCR comes from a woman in her thirties in good health and CMV-seropositive. The CDR3 sequence: CATSSLRSGNTIYF. The DNA of the CDR3 is TGTGCCACCAGCAGTCTGCGCTCTGGAAACACCATATATTTT.